This TCR beta chain was identified in a study of cytomegalovirus exposure and HLA in healthy donors. Study summary: HLA-typed donors contributed some 77 million unique TCRs, which were held in an early data release.

PCR involved 60 Vbeta and 13 Jbeta primers. The method was immunoSEQ multiplex PCR; TCRdb's version includes in-frame clones alone and lacks a portion of them. The table shows 150,000 to 200,000 clones, with more than 60% occurring only once. The clonotype comes from a woman aged 40 to 50 in good health and CMV-seropositive. Sequenced material: PBMCs.

The CDR3 loop reads CASSSFGLAGGTGELFF. The DNA for the CDR3 is TGCGCCAGCAGCTCTTTCGGACTAGCGGGAGGGACCGGGGAGCTGTTTTTT. The gene calls are TRBV5-1 and TRBJ2-2; 15 positions agree with TRBD2. CDR1 SGHRS and CDR2 YFSETQ come from the germline V gene. V lost 3 bases to trimming and J lost 5 bases; unmatched junction nucleotides: 5. The CDR3 covers 17 residues.